A single sample gave rise to the 22 T cell receptor beta chains below, sequenced in a study of blood T cells in healthy people across ages (dated by TCRdb to about 2015). Library preparation employed 5' RACE. The sequencer was an Illumina HiSeq 2500. The second PCR ran for roughly 7 to 11 cycles and used a J-beta primer mix along with a sample-barcoded 5' primer. The raw public data were reprocessed by TCRdb itself: fastp quality trimming at Q25, MiXCR clonotype calling, in-frame beta chains only. Entries are consolidated by CDR3 protein sequence, retaining the most common genes and DNA. The sample profile shows about 680,000 distinct CDR3 sequences; roughly 49% of them were found once. The ten largest clones add up to roughly 31% of the sample. Sequences were obtained from blood. The receptors were gathered from a woman in her fifties or sixties in good health.

The gene calls are TRBV20-1 and TRBJ2-7; no firm D call. The germline V and J ends were trimmed by 1 base and 2 bases, with 12 bases remaining between them. In germline, CDR1 is DFQATT, CDR2 SNEGSKA (reference sequence). This CDR3 has 14 amino acids. CDR3 nucleotide sequence: TGCAGTGCTAGAGTCCCCAGTAGACCCTACGAGCAGTACTTC. It translates to CSARVPSRPYEQYF.

J is TRBJ1-2 and V is TRBV4-3, with TRBD1 matching over 7 bases. CDR3 length: 14 residues. Losses at the gene ends were 3 bases for V and 5 bases for J; bases not matched to a gene: 6. Germline V lookup: CDR1 LGHNA, CDR2 YSLEER. The CDR3 DNA sequence: TGCGCCAGCAGCCAGGGAGACAGGGATTATGGCTACACCTTC. Protein sequence: CASSQGDRDYGYTF.

This clonotype has more than one count but fewer than ten. The V and J genes are TRBV27 and TRBJ2-1, with D maybe TRBD2 (6 bases). Between the trimmed V and J ends, which lost 7 bases and 5 bases, there was a span of 15 bases. The CDR3 spans 14 residues. Germline CDR1 is MNHEY and CDR2 is SMNVEV (reference sequence). The CDR3 loop reads CASTPRGLHNEQFF. In nucleotides, the CDR3 is TGTGCCAGCACCCCGCGGGGTCTGCACAATGAGCAGTTCTTC.

J is TRBJ2-7 and V is TRBV20-1; the match to TRBD1 covers 7 bases. The ends lost 5 bases at V and 3 bases at J; junction bases unmatched: 16. In germline, CDR1 is DFQATT, CDR2 SNEGSKA (reference sequence). The CDR3 is 16 amino acids. For the CDR3, the DNA is TGCAGTGCTCCGAAGCGGTGGCGAGGGGGCAGCTACGAGCAGTACTTC. Translation: CSAPKRWRGGSYEQYF.

This chain connects TRBV20-1 to TRBJ2-4; D is possibly TRBD2 (5 bases). This CDR3 is 13 amino acids long. In germline, CDR1 is DFQATT, CDR2 SNEGSKA (reference sequence). Deletions cut 7 bases from V and 0 bases from J, with 10 bases between. CDR3 in amino acids: CSVGRGAKNIQYF. DNA of the CDR3: TGCAGTGTTGGTCGGGGAGCCAAAAACATTCAGTACTTC.

The V gene is TRBV28, the J gene TRBJ2-7; no clear D gene. Germline V gene lookup returns CDR1 MDHEN and CDR2 SYDVKM. V shed 1 base and J shed 2 bases, with 6 bases lying between them. The CDR3 runs to 13 residues. The CDR3 coding sequence is TGTGCCAGCAGTTTATCCCCCACCTACGAGCAGTACTTC. This translates into CASSLSPTYEQYF.

V gene TRBV7-2 combines with J gene TRBJ1-4, with 8 bases identical to TRBD1. This CDR3 is 15 amino acids long. Per the germline V gene, CDR1 is SGHTA and CDR2 is FQGNSA. V trimming: 5 bases; J trimming: 6 bases; junction bases outside the gene matches: 8. The CDR3 DNA reads TGTGCCAGCAGCGTCAGGGGGCGCGGGGATGAAAAACTGTTTTTT. It is translated as CASSVRGRGDEKLFF.

V and J are TRBV3-1 and TRBJ2-7; 7 bases agree with TRBD1. The CDR3 sequence is 14 residues long. V gave up 1 base and J gave up 9 bases; unmatched junction bases: 9. Germline V gene sequence: CDR1 LGHDT, CDR2 YNNKEL (reference sequence). The CDR3 is CASSQVEDRFRQYF. The CDR3 nucleotides read TGTGCCAGCAGCCAAGTTGAGGACAGGTTCAGGCAGTACTTC.

This clonotype was observed a few times. The chain is built from TRBV4-3 and TRBJ2-1, with D possibly TRBD2 on 5 matching bases. Germline V gene data show CDR1 as LGHNA and CDR2 as YSLEER. V was pared by 0 bases and J by 4 bases, with 13 bases between. The CDR3 loop spans 16 amino acids. The CDR3: CASSQDDWESYNEQFF. DNA of the CDR3: TGCGCCAGCAGCCAAGACGACTGGGAGTCGTACAATGAGCAGTTCTTC.

The V gene is TRBV29-1, the J gene TRBJ2-3; D not resolved. The CDR3 contains 11 residues. V was shortened by 3 bases and J by 3 bases, with 4 bases between the two germline ends. Germline V CDR1 and CDR2: SQVTM, ANQGSEA. The CDR3 coding sequence is TGCAGCGTTGACATAACAGATACGCAGTATTTT. Residues: CSVDITDTQYF.

The chain couples TRBV20-1 to TRBJ1-4; 7 bases fit TRBD1. Germline loops: CDR1 DFQATT, CDR2 SNEGSKA (reference sequence). This CDR3 has 13 residues. V was pared by 2 bases and J by 5 bases, with 2 bases of the junction left unmatched. CDR3 sequence reads: CSARRDRNEKLFF. Written as DNA, the CDR3 is TGCAGTGCTAGAAGGGACAGAAATGAAAAACTGTTTTTT.

This clonotype was counted only a few times. The chain carries TRBV20-1 and TRBJ1-2, with D possibly TRBD1 on 6 matching bases. Trimming removed 3 bases at V and 3 bases at J, with 14 bases between. The CDR3 extends over 14 amino acids. Germline CDR1 is DFQATT and CDR2 is SNEGSKA (reference sequence). The CDR3 sequence: CSARPPGVHYGYTF. The CDR3 coding sequence is TGCAGTGCTAGGCCCCCAGGGGTTCACTATGGCTACACCTTC.

The chain employs TRBV2 and TRBJ2-7, with TRBD2 matching over 7 bases. The V gene's germline CDR1 is SNHLY and CDR2 FYNNEI. This CDR3 comprises 13 residues. J was trimmed by 5 bases and V by 8 bases; bases with no gene match: 9. The CDR3 DNA sequence: TGTGCCAGCGGGAGGGACCCGGTGAACGAGCAGTACTTC. It encodes CASGRDPVNEQYF.

This clonotype was seen more than once but under ten times. The chain joins TRBV9 to TRBJ2-1; TRBD2 matches 8 bases. The CDR3 consists of 15 residues. Germline V lookup: CDR1 SGDLS, CDR2 YYNGEE. The V gene end was trimmed by 2 bases and the J gene end by 2 bases; junction bases not matched to a gene: 3. CDR3 DNA: TGTGCCAGCAGCGTCGGGACTAGGGCCTACAATGAGCAGTTCTTC. Its protein product is CASSVGTRAYNEQFF.

Turning to this clonotype: One end of the junction is discordant with germline, which a read error may explain. CDR3 sequence: CASRKSTGPQIYEHYF. The CDR3 DNA reads TGTGCCAGCAGAAAATCAACGGGACCGCAGATCTACGAGCATTACTTC. The gene calls are TRBV12-3 or TRBV12-4 and TRBJ2-7; the D gene could be TRBD1 or TRBD2 (5 bases each). The length of the CDR3 is 16 residues.

Concerning this clonotype itself: With a much larger clone just one base away, this may be a read error. The chain is built from TRBV11-2 and TRBJ2-1; weak D call: TRBD2 (5 bases). This CDR3 is 15 amino acids long. The germline V gene encodes CDR1 SGHAT and CDR2 FQNNGV. In DNA form, the CDR3 reads TGTGCCAACAGCTTAGGCCTAGCTCCTTACAATGAGCAGTTCTTC. It codes for CANSLGLAPYNEQFF.

The table lists this clonotype with a few counts. This chain links TRBV4-2 with TRBJ2-1, with 9 bases matching TRBD2. CDR1 is LGHNA, CDR2 YNFKEQ, per germline. After removal of 1 base from V and 6 bases from J, the junction contained 4 bases not matched to a gene. This CDR3 spans 15 amino acids. The CDR3 spells CASSQVSGSRNEQFF. In DNA form, the CDR3 reads TGTGCCAGCAGCCAAGTTAGCGGGAGTCGCAATGAGCAGTTCTTC.

Here the CDR3 reads CASTLGVLEKLFF. In DNA, the CDR3 is TGTGCCAGCACACTTGGGGTTTTGGAAAAACTGTTTTTT. The V and J genes are TRBV2 and TRBJ1-4, with D uncertain. The CDR3 runs to 13 residues. Germline V gene sequence: CDR1 SNHLY, CDR2 FYNNEI. The V end lost 7 bases, the J end lost 8 bases, and 14 bases lay between the germline ends.

The chain employs TRBV20-1 and TRBJ2-2; no definite D call. This CDR3 is 13 amino acids long. Trimming removed 6 bases from V and 5 bases from J, with 13 bases in between. In germline, CDR1 is DFQATT, CDR2 SNEGSKA (reference sequence). DNA of the CDR3: TGCAGTGCCTCCATGAGTGGGACCGGGGAGCTGTTTTTT. Protein product: CSASMSGTGELFF.

The gene calls are TRBV2 and TRBJ1-1; D perhaps matches TRBD1 (5 bases). This CDR3 is built from 13 residues. CDR1 and CDR2 (germline): SNHLY, FYNNEI. Trimming pared 6 bases from V and 5 bases from J, leaving 13 bases between. CDR3 DNA: TGTGCCAGCAGCCCGGACATGGGGACTGAAGCTTTCTTT. This gives the protein CASSPDMGTEAFF.

V usage is TRBV6-2 or TRBV6-3 and J usage is TRBJ2-3; D remains ambiguous. Between the trimmed V and J ends, which lost 5 bases and 2 bases, there was a span of 5 bases. The CDR3 extends over 12 amino acids. The germline CDR1 and CDR2 sequences are MNHEY and SVGEGT. CDR3 DNA: TGTGCCAGCAGTATCTACACAGATACGCAGTATTTT. Its protein product is CASSIYTDTQYF.

The chain joins TRBV6-5 to TRBJ2-1; no clear D gene. The V gene's germline CDR1 is MNHEY and CDR2 SVGAGI. Trimming cost V 7 bases and J 0 bases, with 7 bases left between them. This CDR3 spans 13 amino acids. CDR3 in amino acids: CASTGTSYNEQFF. The CDR3 coding sequence is TGTGCCAGCACGGGTACCTCCTACAATGAGCAGTTCTTC.